A selection of T cell receptor beta chains follows, all from one sample in a study of CD8 T cells in Susac syndrome. TCRdb called the immunoSEQ multiplex PCR reads again in MiXCR, with one record for every CDR3 protein. Counted here are roughly 110,000 distinct CDR3 sequences, approximately 94% occurring once; the ten biggest clones make up about 0.42%. Specimen: CD8+ T cells from PBMCs. These receptors all come from a human donor with Susac syndrome. The CDR3 runs from the conserved cysteine through the conserved F or W.

J gene	V gene	CDR3 protein
TRBJ2-2	TRBV27	CASSWEGYTGELFF
TRBJ1-5	TRBV15	CATSRDRRQPQHF
TRBJ2-3	TRBV12-3/TRBV12-4	CASSLVPGADTQYF
TRBJ1-5	TRBV27	CASRVGAGRIHQPQHF
TRBJ2-1	TRBV9	CASSGPRRYNEQFF
TRBJ2-7	TRBV7-2	CASSFRGSSYEQYF
TRBJ2-5	TRBV16	CASSQSAGWAQETQYF
TRBJ2-3	TRBV27	CASNPGLGTDTQYF
TRBJ1-1	TRBV6-2/TRBV6-3	CASSARAEAFF
TRBJ2-7	TRBV20-1	CSARDSSGGAVVNYEQYF
TRBJ1-2	TRBV27	CASSLSIAGTGAYGYTF
TRBJ2-1	TRBV27	CASSLVGSYNEQFF
TRBJ1-2	TRBV4-3	CASSQDGGSSYGYTF
TRBJ1-5	TRBV27	CASSLFTSNQPQHF
TRBJ2-7	TRBV3-1	CASSQVAKVDEQYF
TRBJ2-1	TRBV20-1	CSARERTGVGHEQFF
TRBJ2-7	TRBV27	CASSTLGTGRWEQYF
TRBJ2-1	TRBV20-1	CSARENEQFF
TRBJ2-3	TRBV27	CASSWTVTDTQYF
TRBJ2-7	TRBV27	CASSLSQGREQYF
TRBJ2-2	TRBV12-3/TRBV12-4	CASSPESGELFF
TRBJ2-7	TRBV20-1	CSARKSGGAYEQYF
TRBJ1-2	TRBV20-1	CSAPEGLHYGYTF
TRBJ2-5	TRBV9	CASSVAGTGETQYF
TRBJ2-1	TRBV20-1	CSARGGGRLAGGPSSYNEQFF
TRBJ2-1	TRBV20-1	CSAPPGHNYNEQFF
TRBJ2-3	TRBV12-3/TRBV12-4	CASSRLAGGGTDTQYF
TRBJ1-2	TRBV12-3/TRBV12-4	CASSFPGVSYGYTF
TRBJ1-2	TRBV19	CASSHPGDGYTF
TRBJ2-2	TRBV9	CASSPGTGELFF
TRBJ2-5	TRBV4-1	CASSQEDTSGQTQYF
TRBJ1-1	TRBV2	CASTESRTEAFF
TRBJ2-3	TRBV9	CASTPGPAKGTDTQYF
TRBJ2-2	TRBV7-9	CASRQGYTGELFF
TRBJ2-1	TRBV27	CASSLRFPGLFNEQFF
TRBJ1-1	TRBV12-5	CASALGGNTEAFF
TRBJ1-2	TRBV19	CASSPDRYGYTF
TRBJ2-2	TRBV6-2/TRBV6-3	CASSYGRELFF
TRBJ1-5	TRBV13	CASSRTGEEGQPQHF
TRBJ2-5	TRBV9	CASSVGGDQETQYF
TRBJ2-7	TRBV12-3/TRBV12-4	CASSVDSYEQYF
TRBJ1-5	TRBV5-6	CASSFGGPTGRNQPQHF
TRBJ1-2	TRBV9	CASSVGGGAYGYTF
TRBJ1-2	TRBV29-1	CSVDPARGGYGYTF
TRBJ2-3	TRBV2	CASSDRPSRADTQYF
TRBJ1-6	TRBV13	CASSPQGTDNSPLHF
TRBJ2-2	TRBV21-1	CASRDRTNTGELFF
TRBJ2-7	TRBV20-1	CSAFDRDISYEQYF
TRBJ2-1	TRBV4-3	CASSQDSSGGGNEQFF
TRBJ1-5	TRBV12-5	CASGLGGQGHNQPQHF
TRBJ2-1	TRBV12-3/TRBV12-4	CASSSPGLAVEQFF
TRBJ2-5	TRBV7-8	CASSLEVPGGQETQYF
TRBJ1-4	TRBV7-6	CASSLGTAFNEKLFF
TRBJ2-3	TRBV25-1	CASSLGFTDTQYF
TRBJ2-7	TRBV7-9	CASSAGTGDPYEQYF
TRBJ2-2	TRBV10-3	CAISERFSVDTGELFF
TRBJ2-3	TRBV2	CALRRTLEGTDTQYF
TRBJ2-1	TRBV5-4	CASSSRDATYF
TRBJ2-7	TRBV4-2	CASSLWGRRGTDEQYF